These 30 T cell receptor beta chains came from one sample sequenced in a study of T cell responses to AZD1222 COVID-19 vaccine. Profiling relied on immunoSEQ multiplex PCR, and the TCRdb table lists in-frame clones only, not all of them. In the table there are fewer than 90,000 clones, about nine tenths of which are singletons. This specimen consisted of peripheral blood, obtained on day 0 of AZD1222 vaccination. The origin of the receptors is an adult in good health.

This rearrangement joins TRBV3-1 (or the pseudogene TRBV3-2) to TRBJ2-7, with 8 nucleotides matching TRBD2. Per the germline V gene, CDR1 is LGHDT and CDR2 is YNNKEL (reference sequence). The V gene end was trimmed by 1 base and the J gene end by 4 bases; junction bases not matched to a gene: 3. The CDR3 consists of 14 residues. The CDR3 sequence is CASSQGAGAYEQYF. The CDR3 coding sequence is TGTGCCAGCAGCCAAGGAGCGGGAGCTTACGAGCAGTACTTC.

J is TRBJ2-7 and V is TRBV27; unclear D gene. This CDR3 comprises 15 residues. CDR1 is MNHEY, CDR2 SMNVEV, per germline (reference sequence). The ends were cut back, 5 bases at V and 1 base at J, with 15 bases in the middle. DNA of the CDR3: TGTGCCAGCAGTCGATACGACGCGCGGTCCTACGAGCAGTACTTC. Translating gives CASSRYDARSYEQYF.

J is TRBJ1-4 and V is TRBV15; 7 positions match TRBD1. The CDR3 spans 14 residues. V lost 0 bases to trimming and J lost 7 bases; unmatched junction nucleotides: 2. CDR1 is LNHNV and CDR2 is YYDKDF in the germline V gene (reference sequence). The CDR3 is CATSRETGSEKLFF. CDR3 nucleotide sequence: TGTGCCACCAGCAGAGAGACAGGGAGTGAAAAACTGTTTTTT.

V and J are TRBV6-2 or TRBV6-3 and TRBJ2-1; 9 bases map to TRBD2. This CDR3 region has 15 residues. The germline CDR1 and CDR2 sequences are MNHEY and SVGEGT. V trimming: 2 bases; J trimming: 4 bases; junction bases outside the gene matches: 3. The CDR3: CASSYALAGYNEQFF. The CDR3 DNA sequence: TGTGCCAGCAGTTACGCGCTAGCGGGATACAATGAGCAGTTCTTC.

V is TRBV7-2 and J is TRBJ1-3; possible D gene TRBD1, 5 bases. Germline V CDR1 and CDR2: SGHTA, FQGNSA. The CDR3 is 14 residues long. V was trimmed by 6 bases and J by 4 bases, leaving 13 bases between them. The CDR3 is CASSPGTLGNTIYF. DNA of the CDR3: TGTGCCAGCAGTCCCGGGACGCTAGGAAACACCATATATTTT. The full variable domain, in which reference TRBV7-2 and TRBJ1-3 provide the parts outside the CDR3, is GAGVSQSPSNKVTEKGKDVELRCDPISGHTALYWYRQSLGQGLEFLIYFQGNSAPDKSGLPSDRFSAERTGGSVSTLTIQRTQQEDSAVYLCASSPGTLGNTIYFGEGSWLTVV.

The chain joins TRBV28 to TRBJ1-2; D uncertain. This CDR3 spans 14 amino acids. The V end was cut by 2 bases, the J end by 4 bases, with 11 bases between. Germline CDR1 MDHEN, CDR2 SYDVKM. The CDR3 region has the DNA TGTGCCAGCAGTTTAGGTCCAGTCCTCTATGGCTACACCTTC. Its translation: CASSLGPVLYGYTF.

The V and J genes are TRBV7-2 and TRBJ1-6, with D tentatively TRBD1 (5 bases). Per germline, CDR1 SGHTA and CDR2 FQGNSA. The CDR3 runs to 13 residues. Trimming removed 1 base at V and 10 bases at J, with 8 bases between. The CDR3 bases are TGTGCCAGCAGCTTAGATAGGGACTCACCCCTCCACTTT. This translates into CASSLDRDSPLHF.

The genes are TRBV30 and TRBJ1-5; D is unclear. This CDR3 region has 15 residues. Trimming removed 0 bases at V and 11 bases at J, with 20 bases between. Germline CDR1 GTSNPN, CDR2 SVGIG (reference sequence). Here the CDR3 DNA reads TGTGCCTGGAGTGTGAAGGTCGGTACATTCGGGGCCCAGCATTTT. Its translation is CAWSVKVGTFGAQHF. The full variable domain, with the rest looked up from reference TRBV30 and TRBJ1-5, is SQTIHQWPATLVQPVGSPLSLECTVEGTSNPNLYWYRQAAGRGLQLLFYSVGIGQISSEVPQNLSASRPQDRQFILSSKKLLLSDSGFYLCAWSVKVGTFGAQHFGDGTRLSIL.

The chain links TRBV27 to TRBJ2-7, with D tentatively TRBD1 (5 bases). The CDR3 consists of 15 residues. Germline values: CDR1 MNHEY, CDR2 SMNVEV (reference sequence). The ends were cut back, 6 bases at V and 1 base at J, with 16 bases in the middle. This CDR3 is CASSPSPGKSYEQYF. The CDR3 region has the DNA TGTGCCAGCAGCCCTTCCCCAGGGAAGTCCTACGAGCAGTACTTC.

The chain recombines TRBV2 with TRBJ2-5, with TRBD1 matching 11 bases. V dropped 6 bases and J dropped 5; count of bases not matched to a gene: 8. Germline loops: CDR1 SNHLY, CDR2 FYNNEI. The length of the CDR3 is 15 residues. The CDR3 spells CASSTGTGGWETQYF. CDR3 DNA: TGTGCCAGCAGCACTGGGACAGGGGGTTGGGAGACCCAGTACTTC. Using reference TRBV2 and TRBJ2-5 for the parts outside the CDR3, the full variable domain is EPEVTQTPSHQVTQMGQEVILRCVPISNHLYFYWYRQILGQKVEFLVSFYNNEISEKSEIFDDQFSVERPDGSNFTLKIRSTKLEDSAMYFCASSTGTGGWETQYFGPGTRLLVL.

This chain joins TRBV14 and TRBJ2-5, with 10 nucleotides matching TRBD2. The CDR3 totals 15 residues. The germline V gene has CDR1 SGHDN and CDR2 FVKESK. V dropped 3 bases and J dropped 3; count of bases not matched to a gene: 4. This CDR3 reads CASSQILAGEETQYF. In DNA form, the CDR3 reads TGTGCCAGCAGCCAGATCCTAGCGGGAGAAGAGACCCAGTACTTC.

The chain is built from TRBV27 and TRBJ2-5; D may be TRBD1 (5 bases). Germline-derived CDR1 and CDR2 are MNHEY and SMNVEV (reference sequence). The CDR3 is made up of 13 amino acids. The V gene lost 5 bases and the J gene lost 2 bases, with 9 bases spanning the gap. CDR3 nucleotide sequence: TGTGCCAGCAGTAGGGCAGGGCAAGAGACCCAGTACTTC. This gives the protein CASSRAGQETQYF.

The V call is TRBV25-1, the J call TRBJ2-2; 13 bases line up with TRBD2. Germline trimming cut 4 bases from V and 6 bases from J; bases unmatched to any gene: 11. CDR1 and CDR2 from the germline V gene are MGHDK and SYGVNS. The CDR3 sequence is 18 residues long. In nucleotides, the CDR3 is TGTGCCAGCAGTGCGCCACCGGGACTAGCGGGAAGATCCGGGGAGCTGTTTTTT. It specifies CASSAPPGLAGRSGELFF.

The rearrangement uses TRBV5-1 and TRBJ1-1; D remains unclear. The CDR3 loop spans 13 amino acids. V lost 0 bases, J lost 2 bases, and 5 bases lay in between. Germline V CDR1 and CDR2: SGHRS, YFSETQ. CDR3 protein: CASSLDLNTEAFF. The CDR3 DNA sequence: TGCGCCAGCAGCTTGGACCTAAACACTGAAGCTTTCTTT.

The chain carries TRBV3-1 (or the pseudogene TRBV3-2) and TRBJ1-1; possible D gene TRBD1, 5 bases. The V and J ends lost 3 bases and 2 bases respectively, with 13 bases between them. Per germline, CDR1 LGHDT and CDR2 YNNKEL (reference sequence). The CDR3 length is 15 residues. The CDR3, as DNA: TGTGCCAGCAGCCACTTTGACAGAGTAAACACTGAAGCTTTCTTT. It codes for CASSHFDRVNTEAFF.

The chain carries TRBV7-9 and TRBJ1-1; D unresolved. The CDR3 has 12 amino acids. Germline V lookup: CDR1 SEHNR, CDR2 FQNEAQ (reference sequence). V dropped 1 base and J dropped 4 bases, with 4 bases sitting between them. The CDR3 region is CASSLGSTEAFF. The CDR3 bases are TGTGCCAGCAGCTTAGGCTCCACTGAAGCTTTCTTT.

The rearrangement links TRBV7-9 to TRBJ1-4; D remains ambiguous. The CDR3 spans 14 residues. Per the germline V gene, CDR1 is SEHNR and CDR2 is FQNEAQ (reference sequence). Trimming left V 2 bases short and J 8 bases short, with 12 bases between. As DNA, the CDR3 is TGTGCCAGCAGCTTAACCCCAGCCCCCGAAAAACTGTTTTTT. The encoded protein is CASSLTPAPEKLFF.

The V gene is TRBV5-5, the J gene TRBJ1-5; TRBD1 might be the D (5 bases). Per germline, CDR1 SGHKS and CDR2 YYEKEE (reference sequence). The CDR3 is made up of 15 amino acids. The germline V and J ends were trimmed by 7 bases and 2 bases, with 16 bases remaining between them. The CDR3 protein is CASARGRLGNQPQHF. In DNA, the CDR3 is TGTGCCAGCGCTCGGGGGAGATTGGGCAATCAGCCCCAGCATTTT.

The rearrangement joins TRBV27 to TRBJ1-1; the D is unclear. Germline V CDR1 and CDR2: MNHEY, SMNVEV (reference sequence). Deletions cut 5 bases from V and 1 base from J, with 14 bases between. The CDR3 contains 15 residues. CDR3 sequence: CASSPFATGNTEAFF. CDR3 DNA: TGTGCCAGCAGTCCCTTCGCCACGGGGAACACTGAAGCTTTCTTT.

The J gene is TRBJ1-2, the V gene TRBV19, with D unresolved. The V end was cut by 4 bases, the J end by 6 bases, with 21 bases between. This CDR3 is built from 16 residues. Germline V CDR1 and CDR2: LNHDA, SQIVND (reference sequence). The CDR3 DNA reads as TGTGCCAGTAGTACCCCCCCGGTCTGGGCGACGGATGGCTACACCTTC. Protein product: CASSTPPVWATDGYTF.

The J gene is TRBJ2-7, the V gene TRBV9; D ambiguous. V gave up 0 bases and J gave up 0 bases, with 10 bases separating them. The CDR3 runs to 15 residues. CDR1 is SGDLS, CDR2 YYNGEE, per germline. CDR3 loop: CASSVADGVSYEQYF. CDR3 sequence (DNA): TGTGCCAGCAGCGTAGCGGATGGAGTCTCCTACGAGCAGTACTTC. Supplemented by reference TRBV9 and TRBJ2-7, the full variable domain reads DSGVTQTPKHLITATGQRVTLRCSPRSGDLSVYWYQQSLDQGLQFLIQYYNGEERAKGNILERFSAQQFPDLHSELNLSSLELGDSALYFCASSVADGVSYEQYFGPGTRLTVT.

V gene TRBV12-3 or TRBV12-4 combines with J gene TRBJ2-3; TRBD2 might be the D (6 bases). V lost 1 base and J lost 4, with 6 bases in between. This CDR3 is built from 13 residues. The CDR3 protein is CASSLGGADTQYF. CDR3 in DNA: TGTGCCAGCAGTTTAGGGGGGGCAGATACGCAGTATTTT.

The chain employs TRBV4-1 and TRBJ1-5; possibly TRBD1 for D (6 bases). V gave up 4 bases and J gave up 1 base, with 14 bases separating them. The germline V gene encodes CDR1 MGHRA and CDR2 YSYEKL. The CDR3 has 16 residues. This CDR3 is CASSRNRDRSNQPQHF. CDR3 bases: TGCGCCAGCAGCCGGAACAGGGATCGGAGCAATCAGCCCCAGCATTTT.

This clone has just one count. The V call is TRBV5-1, the J call TRBJ2-3, with D possibly being TRBD2 (5 bases). This CDR3 spans 13 amino acids. V lost 4 bases and J 6 bases, leaving 12 bases between the germline ends. Germline V gene data show CDR1 as SGHRS and CDR2 as YFSETQ. The CDR3 protein is CASSNGLVDTQYF. As DNA, the CDR3 is TGCGCCAGCAGCAATGGACTTGTGGATACGCAGTATTTT.

The gene calls are TRBV7-8 and TRBJ2-1, with 14 bases identical to TRBD2. V lost 5 bases and J lost 8; bases outside the gene matches: 17. The CDR3 sequence is 19 residues long. CDR1 and CDR2 (germline): SGHVS, FQNEAQ. The CDR3 nucleotides read TGTGCCAGCAGCCAAAATCCGGGACTAGCGGGAGTTTGGTTCTATGAGCAGTTCTTC. It is translated as CASSQNPGLAGVWFYEQFF.

This clone is a singleton in its sample. The chain combines TRBV28 with TRBJ1-5, with D uncertain. Trimming left V 5 bases short and J 7 bases short, with 6 bases between. This CDR3 region has 11 residues. The germline V gene encodes CDR1 MDHEN and CDR2 SYDVKM. CDR3: CASSTAQPQHF. The CDR3 region has the DNA TGTGCCAGCAGTACCGCACAGCCCCAGCATTTT.

The chain carries TRBV29-1 and TRBJ1-2, with TRBD1 matching over 8 bases. V dropped 1 base and J dropped 0; count of bases not matched to a gene: 7. The CDR3 is 16 amino acids. Germline assignment: CDR1 SQVTM and CDR2 ANQGSEA. The CDR3 DNA reads TGCAGCGTTGAAGGGACAGGGTGGGGAGCTAACTATGGCTACACCTTC. Residues: CSVEGTGWGANYGYTF.

This clone was counted a few times. The chain recombines TRBV10-3 with TRBJ1-6, with TRBD1 matching 9 bases. Germline V gene sequence: CDR1 ENHRY, CDR2 SYGVKD. V shed 10 bases and J 7 bases; nucleotides not matched to a gene: 14. The CDR3 has 16 residues. The CDR3, as DNA: TGTGCCACCTATGGACAGGGGACGAGGGGGAATTCACCCCTCCACTTT. Its translation: CATYGQGTRGNSPLHF.

This chain joins TRBV7-3 and TRBJ2-2; the D is unclear. V was clipped by 2 bases and J by 7 bases, with 17 bases between them. CDR1 is SGHTA and CDR2 is FQGTGA in the germline V gene. The CDR3 extends over 16 amino acids. DNA of the CDR3: TGTGCCAGCAGCTTACATCGGCGCACACCGGGCGGGGAGCTGTTTTTT. It encodes CASSLHRRTPGGELFF.

The genes are TRBV18 and TRBJ1-2, with TRBD1 matching 11 bases. Germline lookup yields CDR1 KGHSH and CDR2 LQKENI. V lost 6 bases, J lost 7 bases, and 7 bases stayed unmatched. There are 14 residues in the CDR3. CDR3 loop: CASSPVGQGAGYTF. CDR3 nucleotides: TGTGCCAGCTCCCCAGTCGGACAGGGGGCTGGCTACACCTTC.